Here is one TCR beta chain with its context. This sample was included in a study of T cell changes during pregnancy in multiple sclerosis. The ends were cut back, 6 bases at V and 9 bases at J, with 16 bases in the middle. Germline CDR1 is MGHDK and CDR2 is SYGVNS. The CDR3 totals 13 residues. TCRdb keeps only in-frame clones here, not all; method: immunoSEQ multiplex PCR. The data contain some 110,000 clones, about 89% of them singletons. V usage is TRBV25-1 and J usage is TRBJ2-3, with TRBD2 as a possible D gene (6 bases). Here the sequenced sample was peripheral blood, taken before pregnancy. This clonotype originated in a female donor with multiple sclerosis, enrolled in a pregnancy study. CDR3 residues: CASSATGLPTQYF. CDR3 DNA sequence: TGTGCCAGCAGCGCGACGGGACTCCCCACGCAGTATTTT.